This record looks at one T cell receptor beta chain sequence and its context. The data derive from a study of blood T cell repertoires in COVID-19. Whole-study context: Material from acute and convalescent COVID-19 was sourced from the United States, Italy and Spain. In each case, the material was cDNA or gDNA derived from T cells, B-cell-depleted T cells, or PBMCs.

Per the study methods: From reference gene primer amplification, estimates of nucleated cell counts were derived. The method was immunoSEQ multiplex PCR; TCRdb's version includes in-frame clones alone and lacks a portion of them. That table furnishes V, J and clone size, whereas the DNA furnished D and trimming. The table has approximately 35,000 clones, around 85% seen once. The CDR3 extends over 15 amino acids. V lost 3 bases to trimming and J lost 3 bases; unmatched junction nucleotides: 7. The germline CDR1 and CDR2 sequences are SGHDN and FVKESK. Sample: peripheral blood. The sequence derives from a man in his sixties with active COVID-19. The chain uses TRBV14 and TRBJ2-5; 7 bases are shared with TRBD2. CDR3 DNA sequence: TGTGCCAGCAGCCACCTCGTAAGCGGGAAAGAGACCCAGTACTTC. It translates to CASSHLVSGKETQYF. Full variable domain (outside the CDR3, taken from reference TRBV14 and TRBJ2-5): EAGVTQFPSHSVIEKGQTVTLRCDPISGHDNLYWYRRVMGKEIKFLLHFVKESKQDESGMPNNRFLAERTGGTYSTLKVQPAELEDSGVYFCASSHLVSGKETQYFGPGTRLLVL.